The rows below give T cell receptor beta chains drawn from one sample of a study of cytomegalovirus exposure and HLA in healthy donors. Profiling relied on immunoSEQ multiplex PCR, and the TCRdb table lists in-frame clones only, not all of them. The data hold about 190,000 clones, with about 85% observed a single time. The sample was PBMCs. All receptors derive from a boy aged 2 to 10 in good health and CMV-seronegative. Each CDR3 is given with its conserved first and last residue. The order of the fields is D gene, V gene, J gene, CDR3 protein. A D gene is named only where the DNA matches it firmly.

>TRBD2|TRBV14|TRBJ2-3
CASSQDLTSGHTDTQYF
>TRBD1|TRBV5-4|TRBJ1-2
CASSPYRGANYGYTF
>NA|TRBV28|TRBJ1-1
CASSLGAEQRAFF
>TRBD2|TRBV9|TRBJ2-3
CASRSSGTDTQYF
>NA|TRBV19|TRBJ1-1
CASSGGTRDTEAFF
>TRBD1|TRBV6-1|TRBJ1-6
CASSRQGRNSPLHF
>NA|TRBV27|TRBJ2-7
CASSFYGGYEQYF
>TRBD2|TRBV10-1|TRBJ2-7
CASSESGLREGEQYF
>TRBD1|TRBV6-1|TRBJ1-1
CASSESRQGFGTEAFF
>NA|TRBV29-1|TRBJ2-1
CSVEVFSEQFF
>TRBD1|TRBV4-1|TRBJ2-7
CASSRGEQGSSYEQYF
>NA|TRBV7-8|TRBJ1-1
CASRYTLDTEAFF
>TRBD1|TRBV28|TRBJ1-3
CASSLLQGASGNTIYF
>NA|TRBV7-6|TRBJ1-1
CASSLGQVLTEAFF
>NA|TRBV2|TRBJ2-1
CASNSGSYNEQFF